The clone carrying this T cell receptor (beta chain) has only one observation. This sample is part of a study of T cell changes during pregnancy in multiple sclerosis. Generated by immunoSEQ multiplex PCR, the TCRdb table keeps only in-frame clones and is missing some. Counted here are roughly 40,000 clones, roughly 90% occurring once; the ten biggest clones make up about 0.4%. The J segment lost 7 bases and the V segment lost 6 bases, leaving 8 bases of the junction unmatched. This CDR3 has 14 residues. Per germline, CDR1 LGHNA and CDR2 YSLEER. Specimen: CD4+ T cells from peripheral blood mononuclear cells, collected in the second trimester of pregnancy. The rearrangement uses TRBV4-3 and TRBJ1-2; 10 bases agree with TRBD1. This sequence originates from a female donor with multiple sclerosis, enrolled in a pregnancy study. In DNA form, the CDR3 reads TGCGCCAGCAGAGTCGGGACAGGGGATGGTGGCTACACCTTC. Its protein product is CASRVGTGDGGYTF.